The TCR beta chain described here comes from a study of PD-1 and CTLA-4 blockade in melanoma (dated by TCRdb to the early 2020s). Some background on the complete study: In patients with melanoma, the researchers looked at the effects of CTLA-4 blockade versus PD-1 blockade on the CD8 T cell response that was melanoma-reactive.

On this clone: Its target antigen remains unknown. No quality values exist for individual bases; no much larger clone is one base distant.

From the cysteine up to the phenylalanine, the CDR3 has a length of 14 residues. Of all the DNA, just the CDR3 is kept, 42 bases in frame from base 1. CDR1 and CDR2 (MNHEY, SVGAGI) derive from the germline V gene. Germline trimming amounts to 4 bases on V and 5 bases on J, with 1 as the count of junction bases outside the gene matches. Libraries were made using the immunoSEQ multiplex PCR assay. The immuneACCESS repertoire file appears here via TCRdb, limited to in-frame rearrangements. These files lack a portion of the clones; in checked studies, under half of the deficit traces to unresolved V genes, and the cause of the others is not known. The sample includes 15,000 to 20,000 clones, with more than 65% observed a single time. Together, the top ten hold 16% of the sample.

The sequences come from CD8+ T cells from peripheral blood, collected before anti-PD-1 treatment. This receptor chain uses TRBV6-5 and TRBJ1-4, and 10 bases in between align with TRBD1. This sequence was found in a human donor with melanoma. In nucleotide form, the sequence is TGTGCCAGCAGTTTGGGACAGGGGAATGAAAAACTGTTTTTT. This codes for CASSLGQGNEKLFF.